The clone carrying this T cell receptor (beta chain) was seen ten or more times. Its antigen is currently unknown. This specimen comes from a study of naive and memory T cell subsets. Two oligonucleotides, mixed equimolar, formed the beta constant-region primer covering TRBC1 and TRBC2. Ligated cDNA was amplified by four rounds of PCR with nested alpha and beta constant-region primers and SP2. A 12-nucleotide UMI and the SP2 primer were added to the cDNA 3' end by oligonucleotide ligation. TCRdb analysed the UMI-ligation and nested PCR reads with MiXCR anew, one entry per CDR3 protein. The sample lists about 82,000 distinct CDR3 sequences; over 9% were seen once. General study results and limits: Over 90% of naive TCR sequences appeared only once, unlike memory subsets.

Germline CDR1 is SEHNR and CDR2 is FQNEAQ (reference sequence). The CDR3 spans 15 residues. V shed 8 bases and J shed 0 bases, with 14 bases lying between them. The source of this sequence is a human donor in good health. Material for sequencing was naive CD8+ T cells from blood. J is TRBJ2-1 and V is TRBV7-9; possibly TRBD2 for D (5 bases). This CDR3 reads CASDSQADSYNEQFF. The DNA of the CDR3 is TGTGCCAGCGATTCGCAAGCGGACTCCTACAATGAGCAGTTCTTC.